This passage covers 12 T cell receptor beta chains from one sample sequenced in a study of cytomegalovirus exposure and HLA in healthy donors. Primers for the PCR totalled 60 Vbeta and 13 Jbeta. Some clones are missing from TCRdb's copy, which holds only in-frame ones; the method was immunoSEQ multiplex PCR. The table records under 200,000 clones, over 60% of them present only once. Sequenced sample: PBMCs. The receptor source for this set is a female donor in good health and CMV-seronegative.

V is TRBV5-1 and J is TRBJ2-5; 7 nucleotides match TRBD2. V gave up 2 bases and J gave up 2 bases; unmatched junction bases: 9. Germline V gene lookup returns CDR1 SGHRS and CDR2 YFSETQ. CDR3 length equals 16 residues. CDR3 DNA: TGCGCCAGCAGCTTAGGGAGCGGGGTACTGCAAGAGACCCAGTACTTC. Its translation is CASSLGSGVLQETQYF.

This clone appeared a single time. This rearrangement joins TRBV11-2 to TRBJ1-4; D call uncertain. The CDR3 runs to 11 residues. V lost 3 bases and J lost 8, with 4 bases in between. Germline V gene data show CDR1 as SGHAT and CDR2 as FQNNGV. The CDR3 bases are TGTGCCAGCAGCTTGAGGGAAAAACTGTTTTTT. Its protein is CASSLREKLFF.

In its sample, this clone was seen a few times. The J gene is TRBJ2-3, the V gene TRBV5-6, with 8 bases aligning to TRBD2. The CDR3 spans 15 residues. Losses at the gene ends were 7 bases for V and 4 bases for J; bases not matched to a gene: 11. Germline V CDR1 and CDR2: SGHDT, YYEEEE. The CDR3 coding sequence is TGTGCCAGCGTTCGGGGGGGTAGTCCCGCAGATACGCAGTATTTT. Protein sequence: CASVRGGSPADTQYF.

V usage is TRBV5-6 and J usage is TRBJ2-7; tentatively, D is TRBD1 (6 bases). The CDR3 spans 17 residues. The ends were cut back, 2 bases at V and 2 bases at J, with 20 bases in the middle. Germline V gene lookup returns CDR1 SGHDT and CDR2 YYEEEE. The CDR3 here is CASSLHWTAVSPYEQYF. CDR3 DNA sequence: TGTGCCAGCAGCTTACACTGGACAGCGGTGAGCCCCTACGAGCAGTACTTC.

The CDR3 loop is CASSSQSGTGDRYEQYF. As DNA, the CDR3 is TGTGCCAGCAGCTCCCAAAGCGGGACAGGGGATCGCTACGAGCAGTACTTC. The chain carries TRBV7-3 and TRBJ2-7; 10 positions match TRBD1. This CDR3 is 17 amino acids long. Losses at the gene ends were 4 bases for V and 3 bases for J; bases not matched to a gene: 12. Germline loops: CDR1 SGHTA, CDR2 FQGTGA.

The J gene is TRBJ1-6, the V gene TRBV19; 7 bases match TRBD1. From germline, CDR1 is LNHDA and CDR2 SQIVND (reference sequence). This CDR3 spans 15 amino acids. Trimming cost V 6 bases and J 6 bases; bases outside gene matches: 8. CDR3 protein: CASRMGDRVNSPLHF. The CDR3 DNA is TGTGCCAGTAGAATGGGAGACAGGGTTAATTCACCCCTCCACTTT.

The rearrangement links TRBV9 to TRBJ2-7; TRBD2 agrees at 10 bases. Germline V gene data show CDR1 as SGDLS and CDR2 as YYNGEE. V lost 0 bases, J lost 12 bases, and 9 bases stayed unmatched. There are 14 residues in the CDR3. The CDR3, as DNA: TGTGCCAGCAGCGTAGGCCTAGCGGGAGCTGAGATGTACTTC. This sequence encodes CASSVGLAGAEMYF. The full variable domain, in which reference TRBV9 and TRBJ2-7 provide the parts outside the CDR3, is DSGVTQTPKHLITATGQRVTLRCSPRSGDLSVYWYQQSLDQGLQFLIQYYNGEERAKGNILERFSAQQFPDLHSELNLSSLELGDSALYFCASSVGLAGAEMYFGPGTRLTVT.

V is TRBV14 and J is TRBJ1-2; 10 nucleotides line up with TRBD1. The CDR3 has 16 amino acids. CDR1 and CDR2 (germline): SGHDN, FVKESK. Unmatched junction bases numbered 5, after V lost 1 base and J lost 3 bases. The chain's CDR3 is CASSQVTGGTYYGYTF. CDR3 coding DNA: TGTGCCAGCAGCCAAGTGACAGGGGGCACCTACTATGGCTACACCTTC.

As concerns this clone: The junction does not match germline at one end; this may be a read error. The gene calls are TRBV18 and TRBJ2-6; 10 nucleotides match TRBD1. Germline-derived CDR1 and CDR2 are KGHSH and LQKENI. There are 18 residues in the CDR3. CDR3 residues: CASSNRDRGFTGANGLTF. DNA of the CDR3: TGTGCCAGCTCAAACCGGGACAGGGGCTTTACTGGGGCCAACGGCCTGACTTTC.

The CDR3, as DNA: TGTGCCATCAGTGAGGACAGGGGGGTGAGGGAAAATGGCTACACCTTC. Amino acids: CAISEDRGVRENGYTF. This rearrangement joins TRBV10-3 to TRBJ1-2; the match to TRBD1 covers 9 bases. Trimming cost V 2 bases and J 6 bases; bases outside gene matches: 10. CDR1 and CDR2 (germline): ENHRY, SYGVKD. The CDR3 length is 16 residues.

This clone was picked up one time. The chain joins TRBV19 to TRBJ1-1; no reliable D call. The germline V gene has CDR1 LNHDA and CDR2 SQIVND (reference sequence). V lost 1 base and J 1 base, leaving 7 bases between the germline ends. The CDR3 consists of 14 residues. CDR3 sequence: CASSIAAENTEAFF. The CDR3 DNA sequence: TGTGCCAGTAGTATAGCGGCGGAGAACACTGAAGCTTTCTTT.

The chain carries TRBV7-2 and TRBJ2-7; TRBD1 matches 8 bases. The V gene's germline CDR1 is SGHTA and CDR2 FQGNSA. Trimming cost V 3 bases and J 0 bases; bases outside gene matches: 4. The CDR3 contains 15 residues. CDR3 in amino acids: CASSFVQGASYEQYF. The CDR3 DNA is TGTGCCAGCAGCTTTGTCCAGGGGGCCTCCTACGAGCAGTACTTC.